These T cell receptor beta chains were read from a single sample in a study of blood T cell repertoires in COVID-19. The repertoire was sequenced with immunoSEQ multiplex PCR; TCRdb's copy has only in-frame clones and lacks some. The repertoire holds about 320,000 clones, around 86% seen once, with 4.5% to 6.5% in the top ten. Sample: PBMCs or T cells enriched from blood (not recorded which). Receptors originate from a man aged 60 to 69 who had recovered from COVID-19. CDR3s include the opening cysteine and the closing phenylalanine or tryptophan. Fields, in order: D gene, J gene, V gene, clone size, CDR3 DNA, CDR3 protein. D genes are given only for firm matches. Not all rows give a size; the values are once, few, many and, for expanded clones, a class.

TRBD1	TRBJ2-7	TRBV19	-	TGTGCCAGTAGTTCTCCCGGGACAGCCTACGAGCAGTACTTC	CASSSPGTAYEQYF
-	TRBJ2-1	TRBV20-1	-	TGCAGTGCTAGTGGTCAAACCTACAATGAGCAGTTCTTC	CSASGQTYNEQFF
TRBD1	TRBJ1-4	TRBV28	-	TGTGCCAGCAGTTTGAGAACCGGGACAGGGTCTAATGAAAAACTGTTTTTT	CASSLRTGTGSNEKLFF
-	TRBJ1-5	TRBV19	once	TGTGCCAGTAGTATAGATCTAAATCAGCCCCAGCATTTT	CASSIDLNQPQHF
TRBD1	TRBJ2-1	TRBV23-1	-	TGCGCCAGCAGTCAACCCTCCGGGACAGGATGGTACAATGAGCAGTTCTTC	CASSQPSGTGWYNEQFF
TRBD2	TRBJ2-1	TRBV18	once	TGTGCCAGCTCACCAACTAGCGGGGAGAATGAGCAGTTCTTC	CASSPTSGENEQFF
TRBD2	TRBJ2-1	TRBV5-1	-	TGCGCCAGCAGCTTGGCGGGAGGAGCCAATGAGCAGTTCTTC	CASSLAGGANEQFF
TRBD1	TRBJ2-7	TRBV9	-	TGTGCCAGCAGCGTCGACTCAGGGGGCCTAGCCTACGAGCAGTACTTC	CASSVDSGGLAYEQYF
TRBD1	TRBJ1-6	TRBV10-3	-	TGTGCCATCAGTGAGTCGGCGGGACAGCAGAATTCACCCCTCCACTTT	CAISESAGQQNSPLHF
TRBD2	TRBJ2-5	TRBV2	-	TGTGCCAGCAGTGAAGGGACTAGCGGGGGGAAGCGAGAGACCCAGTACTTC	CASSEGTSGGKRETQYF
TRBD2	TRBJ2-1	TRBV7-9	-	TGTGCCAGCAGCTCGGGACTAGCGGGTTGGGATGAGCAGTTCTTC	CASSSGLAGWDEQFF
-	TRBJ1-1	TRBV9	-	TGTGCCAGCAGCGTAGGACATGTGAAGGGGGCTGAAGCTTTCTTT	CASSVGHVKGAEAFF
-	TRBJ1-3	TRBV28	-	TGTGCCAGCCGCCTAGGAGGTTACTCTGGAAACACCATATATTTT	CASRLGGYSGNTIYF
TRBD2	TRBJ2-7	TRBV6-2/TRBV6-3	-	TGTGCCAGCAGTCGCCCGGGACTAGCGGAGTACGAGCAGTACTTC	CASSRPGLAEYEQYF
-	TRBJ2-3	TRBV7-9	once	TGTGCCAGCAGCCAGAGCGGGAGCACAGATACGCAGTATTTT	CASSQSGSTDTQYF
-	TRBJ1-2	TRBV28	-	TGTGCCAGCAGTCCTCAGCTCCGGGGAGACCGTGGCTACACCTTC	CASSPQLRGDRGYTF
-	TRBJ1-6	TRBV2	-	TGTGCCAGCAGTGTTATCGATAATTCACCCCTCCACTTT	CASSVIDNSPLHF
TRBD1	TRBJ1-2	TRBV6-5	-	TGTGCCAGCAGTAGACAGGGTCCCTATGGCTACACCTTC	CASSRQGPYGYTF
-	TRBJ1-1	TRBV12-3/TRBV12-4	-	TGTGCCAGCAGTTTAGCGCTGCGGGATCGAGCTTTCTTT	CASSLALRDRAFF
TRBD2	TRBJ2-1	TRBV28	-	TGTGCCAGCAGTTCTCAGCGGGATCGCCTCAATGAGCAGTTCTTC	CASSSQRDRLNEQFF
TRBD1	TRBJ1-1	TRBV27	-	TGTGCCAGCATGAGGGGGCGCGAAGCTTTCTTT	CASMRGREAFF
TRBD1	TRBJ2-7	TRBV5-1	-	TGCGCCAGCAGCTCTCGCCGGGACAGGGGGTCCGAGCAGTACTTC	CASSSRRDRGSEQYF
TRBD2	TRBJ2-7	TRBV5-1	-	TGCGCCAGCAGCACGAGCGGGAGGGCCTCAGGGGAGCAGTACTTC	CASSTSGRASGEQYF
-	TRBJ1-4	TRBV28	-	TGTGCCAGCAGTTCCTGGACACCAACTAATGAAAAACTGTTTTTT	CASSSWTPTNEKLFF
TRBD2	TRBJ2-1	TRBV4-2	-	TGTGCCAGCAGCCAGTCCGGACTAGCGGGAGAGAATGAGCAGTTCTTC	CASSQSGLAGENEQFF
-	TRBJ1-4	TRBV3-1/TRBV3-2	-	TGTGCCAGCAGCCAAGAGCTTCAGGTTAATGAAAAACTGTTTTTT	CASSQELQVNEKLFF
TRBD1	TRBJ1-1	TRBV27	once	TGTGCCAGCAGTTCCTGGACAGGGAACACTGAAGCTTTCTTT	CASSSWTGNTEAFF
TRBD1	TRBJ2-7	TRBV28	-	TGTGCCAGCAGCCGGATACGGACAGGGGGCTTTGAGGAGCAGTACTTC	CASSRIRTGGFEEQYF
-	TRBJ1-4	TRBV5-1	-	TGCGCCAGCAGCCTGGAGGGGGGGAGGATTGAAAAACTGTTTTTT	CASSLEGGRIEKLFF
-	TRBJ2-3	TRBV14	-	TGTGCCAGCAGCCAAACCCTCGGACTCCGCCCGGATACGCAGTATTTT	CASSQTLGLRPDTQYF
-	TRBJ2-3	TRBV7-6	-	TGTGCCAGCAGCTTAGCTACTGATGGCACAGATACGCAGTATTTT	CASSLATDGTDTQYF
-	TRBJ2-1	TRBV3-1/TRBV3-2	-	TGTGCCAGCAGCCAAGATTTCTCGGGACAGTTCTTC	CASSQDFSGQFF
TRBD2	TRBJ2-7	TRBV18	few	TGTGCCAGCTCACCACCGGGAGTAGCGGGGCTCTACGAGCAGTACTTC	CASSPPGVAGLYEQYF
TRBD1	TRBJ2-7	TRBV28	-	TGTGCCAGCAGAGGACAGGGAGGAGGGTACGAGCAGTACTTC	CASRGQGGGYEQYF
-	TRBJ1-2	TRBV7-9	-	TGTGCCAGCAGCTTTGGGGGACTCTATGGCTACACCTTC	CASSFGGLYGYTF
TRBD1	TRBJ2-1	TRBV9	once	TGTGCCAGCAGCGTAGGGGACAGCGCCTTCAATGAGCAGTTCTTC	CASSVGDSAFNEQFF
-	TRBJ1-4	TRBV9	once	TGTGCCAGCAGCCAGAGAGGGTCGGATGAAAAACTGTTTTTT	CASSQRGSDEKLFF
-	TRBJ2-7	TRBV18	-	TGTGCCAGCTCGGGGGGACGGACTACCTACGAGCAGTACTTC	CASSGGRTTYEQYF
-	TRBJ2-1	TRBV7-2	-	TGTGCCAGCAGCTTACTAGTACTCTACAATGAGCAGTTCTTC	CASSLLVLYNEQFF
TRBD1	TRBJ1-5	TRBV2	-	TGTGCCAGCAGTGCAGACAGCCCAGGGGGTCAGCCCCAGCATTTT	CASSADSPGGQPQHF
-	TRBJ1-4	TRBV28	-	TGTGCCAGCAGCCCCCACTCGGGGGGCACTAATGAAAAACTGTTTTTT	CASSPHSGGTNEKLFF
TRBD1	TRBJ1-2	TRBV5-6	once	TGTGCCAGCAGCATCTACAGGGGCTCGGGAACTAACTATGGCTACACCTTC	CASSIYRGSGTNYGYTF
-	TRBJ2-2	TRBV11-2	-	TGTGCCAGCAGCTTAGGATGGCCCATTGACACCGGGGAGCTGTTTTTT	CASSLGWPIDTGELFF
-	TRBJ1-6	TRBV3-1/TRBV3-2	-	TGTGCCAGCAGCCTTAATAATTCACCCCTCCACTTT	CASSLNNSPLHF
TRBD2	TRBJ2-1	TRBV18	-	TGTGCCAGCAGAGTCCTTGGACTAGCGGGAGTAGACAATGAGCAGTTCTTC	CASRVLGLAGVDNEQFF
-	TRBJ1-2	TRBV7-3	-	TGTGCCAGCAGCAAGGCGGGGGGCTATGGCTACACCTTC	CASSKAGGYGYTF
-	TRBJ1-4	TRBV7-9	-	TGTGCCAGCAGCTTAGGTAGGACACGCAGAGAAAAACTGTTTTTT	CASSLGRTRREKLFF
-	TRBJ1-1	TRBV5-6	few	TGTGCCAGCAGCCGGTTCACTGAAGCTTTCTTT	CASSRFTEAFF
-	TRBJ1-2	TRBV19	-	TGTGCCAGTAGTCCCCCCACGGGGAACAACTATGGCTACACCTTC	CASSPPTGNNYGYTF
TRBD2	TRBJ2-1	TRBV3-1/TRBV3-2	-	TGTGCCAGCAGCCAAAGGTTGCGGGAGGTTAGCTCCTACAATGAGCAGTTCTTC	CASSQRLREVSSYNEQFF
TRBD2	TRBJ2-1	TRBV6-4	-	TGTGCCAGCAGTGACTTAAGAGGCGGGAGTGAGCAGTTCTTC	CASSDLRGGSEQFF
TRBD1	TRBJ2-1	TRBV7-3	once	TGTGCCAGCAGCTTCCAGGGGGCCCGGGGTAATGAGCAGTTCTTC	CASSFQGARGNEQFF
-	TRBJ2-3	TRBV5-5	-	TGTGCCAGCAGCTCGGGGGGGACAGTCAGCACAGATACGCAGTATTTT	CASSSGGTVSTDTQYF
-	TRBJ1-1	TRBV11-3	-	TGTGCCAGCAGCTTAAGGGGTACGAACACTGAAGCTTTCTTT	CASSLRGTNTEAFF